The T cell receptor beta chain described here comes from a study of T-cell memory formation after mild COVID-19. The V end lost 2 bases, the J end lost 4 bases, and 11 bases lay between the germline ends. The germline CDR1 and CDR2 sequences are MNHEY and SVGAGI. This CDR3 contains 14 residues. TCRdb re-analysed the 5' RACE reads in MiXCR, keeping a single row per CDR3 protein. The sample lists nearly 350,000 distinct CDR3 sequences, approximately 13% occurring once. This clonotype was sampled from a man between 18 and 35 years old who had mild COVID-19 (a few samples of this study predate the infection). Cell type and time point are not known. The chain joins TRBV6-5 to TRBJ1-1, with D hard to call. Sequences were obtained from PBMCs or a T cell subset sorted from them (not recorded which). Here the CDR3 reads CASSYTPVSTEAFF. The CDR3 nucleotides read TGTGCCAGCAGTTACACTCCAGTGAGCACTGAAGCTTTCTTT.